The present T cell receptor (beta chain) was sequenced within a study of human T cells and chemical hapten exposure. Study results and limitations: Donors in the study had alopecia, meaning their immune response may differ from healthy people's.

Germline CDR1 and CDR2: SGHVS and FNYEAQ. J was trimmed by 6 bases and V by 5 bases; bases with no gene match: 6. The CDR3 is 13 residues long. On this clonotype itself: Its antigen is not identified.

TCRdb analysed the RACE reads with MiXCR anew, one entry per CDR3 protein. The data show 80,000 to 100,000 distinct CDR3 sequences, 9.5% to 15% seen once. The time point is: patch test 1, 2 weeks after DPC sensitization. Treatment given: therapeutic diphenylcyclopropenone sensitization with weekly scalp DPC. This chain links TRBV7-6 with TRBJ1-1; TRBD1 matches at 7 bases. Source: whole blood, taken in connection with sensitization to the hapten diphenylcyclopropenone (DPC). The sequence came from a middle-aged woman with alopecia areata. Some clones in this sample may be carry-over from other donors' samples. DNA of the CDR3: TGTGCCAGCAGCCCTCAGGGGGTAGCTGAAGCTTTCTTT. Translation gives CASSPQGVAEAFF.